This entry lists 21 T cell receptor beta chains sequenced from one sample in a study of type 1 and type 2 diabetes patients. The PCR template was genomic DNA. A primer set of 30 forward and 13 reverse primers amplified the CDR3. TCRdb ran MiXCR on the multiplex PCR reads and lists one entry per CDR3 protein. This sample has some 250,000 distinct CDR3 sequences; more than 40% occur once, and the top ten carry approximately 13%. Specimen: peripheral blood mononuclear cells (PBMCs). These receptors were taken from a man aged 18 to 29 with type 2 diabetes.

The chain carries TRBV18 and TRBJ1-1, with D hard to call. V lost 0 bases, J lost 5 bases, and 22 bases lay in between. Germline CDR1 and CDR2: KGHSH and LQKENI. This CDR3 contains 18 residues. CDR3 amino acids: CASSPPTGLDSVLTEAFF. CDR3 coding DNA: TGTGCCAGCTCACCACCAACCGGGTTAGACTCAGTCCTAACTGAAGCTTTCTTT. The full variable domain, with the rest looked up from reference TRBV18 and TRBJ1-1, is NAGVMQNPRHLVRRRGQEARLRCSPMKGHSHVYWYRQLPEEGLKFMVYLQKENIIDESGMPKERFSAEFPKEGPSILRIQQVVRGDSAAYFCASSPPTGLDSVLTEAFFGQGTRLTVV.

This clonotype was seen a handful of times. The CDR3 loop reads CASSSLDRGLSYEQYF. Written as DNA, the CDR3 is TGTGCCAGCAGCTCCCTGGACAGGGGGCTATCCTACGAGCAGTACTTC. The chain employs TRBV7-9 and TRBJ2-7, with TRBD1 matching over 11 bases. Germline V CDR1 and CDR2: SEHNR, FQNEAQ (reference sequence). Trimming at V came to 4 bases and at J to 1 base, leaving 6 bases not matched to a gene. This CDR3 has 16 residues.

This clonotype was detected only once. No conserved phenylalanine or tryptophan is present at the end of the CDR3, so a read error is the likely explanation. This sequence joins TRBV4-2 and TRBJ1-4; D call uncertain. This CDR3 has 14 amino acids. V lost 0 bases to trimming and J lost 8 bases, with 10 bases between them. Germline V CDR1 and CDR2: LGHNA, YNFKEQ. The chain's CDR3 is CASSQDRRLEKLFS. CDR3 coding DNA: TGTGCCAGCAGCCAAGATCGTCGGTTAGAAAAACTGTTTTCT.

This clonotype has ten or more counts. The chain recombines TRBV2 with TRBJ2-7, with 10 nucleotides matching TRBD2. The length of the CDR3 is 15 residues. The V and J ends lost 3 bases and 3 bases, in that order; junction bases with no gene match: 5. Germline-derived CDR1 and CDR2 are SNHLY and FYNNEI. For the CDR3, the DNA is TGTGCCAGCAGTGACACAAGGACTAGCGGCTACGAGCAGTACTTC. Encoded protein: CASSDTRTSGYEQYF. Based on the CDR3 plus reference TRBV2 and TRBJ2-7, the full variable domain is EPEVTQTPSHQVTQMGQEVILRCVPISNHLYFYWYRQILGQKVEFLVSFYNNEISEKSEIFDDQFSVERPDGSNFTLKIRSTKLEDSAMYFCASSDTRTSGYEQYFGPGTRLTVT.

This clonotype has a handful of counts. The chain carries TRBV7-6 and TRBJ2-1, with D hard to call. The CDR3 is 17 amino acids. Trimming took 1 base from V and 0 from J, leaving 13 bases between them. CDR1 and CDR2 (germline): SGHVS, FNYEAQ. DNA of the CDR3: TGTGCCAGCAGCTTAGGGTCTCCACGGAGCTCCTACAATGAGCAGTTCTTC. Its translation: CASSLGSPRSSYNEQFF. The full variable domain, completed using reference TRBV7-6 and TRBJ2-1, is GAGVSQSPRYKVTKRGQDVALRCDPISGHVSLYWYRQALGQGPEFLTYFNYEAQQDKSGLPNDRFSAERPEGSISTLTIQRTEQRDSAMYRCASSLGSPRSSYNEQFFGPGTRLTVL.

This clonotype appeared a few times. CDR3 in DNA: TGTGCCAGCAGCTTAACGATCGGGTTAGGCACAGATACGCAGTATTTT. Amino acids: CASSLTIGLGTDTQYF. The chain uses TRBV7-2 and TRBJ2-3; no clear D. Germline CDR1 SGHTA, CDR2 FQGNSA. The CDR3 totals 16 residues. V was pared by 2 bases and J by 1 base, with 13 bases between.

In this sample, this clonotype turned up once. The chain links TRBV9 to TRBJ2-1; D remains unclear. The V and J ends lost 1 base and 3 bases respectively, with 11 bases between them. The CDR3 loop spans 15 amino acids. The germline V gene has CDR1 SGDLS and CDR2 YYNGEE. In DNA, the CDR3 is TGTGCCAGCAGCGTACATGGTAGGATCTACAATGAGCAGTTCTTC. Translation gives CASSVHGRIYNEQFF.

This clonotype was picked up a small number of times. The chain couples TRBV29-1 to TRBJ2-1; 9 bases align to TRBD2. The CDR3 totals 14 residues. Germline lookup yields CDR1 SQVTM and CDR2 ANQGSEA. The J segment lost 8 bases and the V segment lost 7 bases, leaving 12 bases of the junction unmatched. The CDR3 DNA sequence: TGCAGCGCAGATGCCGGGACTAGCTCGGATGAGCAGTTCTTC. It yields the protein CSADAGTSSDEQFF.

With respect to this clonotype: The junction departs from germline at one end; a sequencing error may be responsible. The chain links TRBV10-3 to TRBJ1-1; TRBD1 is a possible D gene (5 bases). The germline V gene has CDR1 ENHRY and CDR2 SYGVKD. There are 13 residues in the CDR3. As DNA, the CDR3 is TGTGCCAGCAGTTACTCGGGACACACTGAAGCTTTCTTT. Translation: CASSYSGHTEAFF.

This chain joins TRBV2 and TRBJ2-5; D ambiguous. CDR1 is SNHLY, CDR2 FYNNEI, per germline. V lost 1 base, J lost 4 bases, and 16 bases lay in between. The CDR3 has 16 amino acids. The CDR3 spells CASSEVFWLATETQYF. In DNA form, the CDR3 reads TGTGCCAGCAGTGAAGTGTTCTGGTTGGCTACAGAGACCCAGTACTTC. Drawing the rest from reference TRBV2 and TRBJ2-5, the complete variable domain is EPEVTQTPSHQVTQMGQEVILRCVPISNHLYFYWYRQILGQKVEFLVSFYNNEISEKSEIFDDQFSVERPDGSNFTLKIRSTKLEDSAMYFCASSEVFWLATETQYFGPGTRLLVL.

This clonotype has just a few counts. The chain links TRBV11-2 to TRBJ2-7, with TRBD1 matching 9 bases. The CDR3 is made up of 14 amino acids. V gave up 5 bases and J gave up 5 bases; unmatched junction bases: 7. The germline gives CDR1 SGHAT, CDR2 FQNNGV. CDR3 coding DNA: TGTGCCAGCAGCCATTTTGGGACAGGGAACGAGCAGTACTTC. This sequence encodes CASSHFGTGNEQYF.

The CDR3: CSARDIAGRGDYTF. The CDR3, as DNA: TGCAGTGCTAGAGATATAGCAGGGAGGGGAGACTACACCTTC. The chain uses TRBV20-1 and TRBJ1-2; D is perhaps TRBD1 (5 bases). The CDR3 contains 14 residues. V lost 0 bases to trimming and J lost 10 bases, with 18 bases between them. Germline V CDR1 and CDR2: DFQATT, SNEGSKA (reference sequence).

The chain links TRBV9 to TRBJ1-2; D is uncertain. This CDR3 is built from 15 residues. The V end was cut by 2 bases, the J end by 7 bases, with 18 bases between. Germline V gene sequence: CDR1 SGDLS, CDR2 YYNGEE. CDR3 nucleotides: TGTGCCAGCAGCGTGGGAGTCGTGGGCGTGGGTGGCTACACCTTC. Translation gives CASSVGVVGVGGYTF.

This clonotype appeared a single time. CDR3: CAISDEGRRNTEAFF. DNA for the CDR3: TGTGCCATCAGTGATGAAGGCAGGCGGAACACTGAAGCTTTCTTT. V and J are TRBV10-3 and TRBJ1-1, with no clear D. The CDR3 loop spans 15 amino acids. V was shortened by 3 bases and J by 1 base, with 12 bases between the two germline ends. CDR1 is ENHRY and CDR2 is SYGVKD in the germline V gene.

The chain carries TRBV6-5 and TRBJ2-2; D possibly corresponds to TRBD2 (5 bases). Trimming removed 0 bases at V and 5 bases at J, with 10 bases between. The CDR3 runs to 15 residues. Germline V CDR1 and CDR2: MNHEY, SVGAGI. The CDR3 loop is CASSYSTSGTGELFF. The CDR3 DNA sequence: TGTGCCAGCAGTTACTCCACGTCGGGGACCGGGGAGCTGTTTTTT.

This clonotype was observed at least ten times. The rearrangement uses TRBV7-2 and TRBJ2-3; the D gene is possibly TRBD2 (6 bases). Germline CDR1 SGHTA, CDR2 FQGNSA. The CDR3 loop spans 16 amino acids. V was pared by 5 bases and J by 1 base, with 16 bases between. The CDR3 bases are TGTGCCAGCAGCCCGACGAACGGACTACGCACAGATACGCAGTATTTT. This gives the protein CASSPTNGLRTDTQYF.

The gene calls are TRBV20-1 and TRBJ2-7; 7 bases agree with TRBD1. CDR3 length: 14 amino acids. The germline V gene encodes CDR1 DFQATT and CDR2 SNEGSKA (reference sequence). With 3 bases clipped from V and 7 bases from J, the junction kept 12 bases outside the gene matches. The DNA for the CDR3 is TGCAGTGCTAGCCCTACGACAGGGTCTGGTGAGCAGTACTTC. This encodes CSASPTTGSGEQYF.

This clonotype came up a few times. The J gene is TRBJ2-3, the V gene TRBV2, with D possibly matching TRBD1 (5 bases). The germline gives CDR1 SNHLY, CDR2 FYNNEI. The CDR3 covers 17 residues. The germline V and J ends were trimmed by 9 bases and 0 bases, with 22 bases remaining between them. The CDR3 DNA sequence: TGTGCCAGTGCCATCTTCAGGGAATTTGCGAGCACAGATACGCAGTATTTT. Translated: CASAIFREFASTDTQYF.

This sequence joins TRBV30 and TRBJ1-6, with D perhaps TRBD1 (6 bases). V lost 5 bases to trimming and J lost 14 bases, with 13 bases between them. CDR1 is GTSNPN, CDR2 SVGIG, per germline (reference sequence). The CDR3 extends over 11 amino acids. CDR3 sequence reads: CAWDSGATLHF. CDR3 sequence (DNA): TGTGCCTGGGACTCGGGGGCAACCCTCCACTTT.

Worth noting for this clonotype: A much larger clone lies a single base off, so this may be a read error. No conserved phenylalanine or tryptophan is present at the end of the CDR3, so a read error is the likely explanation. The DNA for the CDR3 is TGTGCCACCAGCAGTCCGGGACAGGGGGTCGTCTATGGCTACACCTCC. Translating gives CATSSPGQGVVYGYTS. The rearrangement joins TRBV15 to TRBJ1-2, with 11 bases that match TRBD1. The CDR3 runs to 16 residues. V shed 3 bases, J shed 4 bases, and the junction held 7 bases outside the gene matches. Per germline, CDR1 LNHNV and CDR2 YYDKDF (reference sequence).

The gene calls are TRBV6-1 and TRBJ1-2; D remains ambiguous. Trimming pared 4 bases from V and 4 bases from J, leaving 16 bases between. The V gene's germline CDR1 is MNHNS and CDR2 SASEGT. The CDR3 extends over 15 amino acids. The CDR3 bases are TGTGCCAGCAGTGGCGAGTCGGCGCCTAGCTATGGCTACACCTTC. Translated: CASSGESAPSYGYTF.